One and the same sample provided the 22 T cell receptor beta chains below, sequenced in a study of blood T cell repertoires in COVID-19. Some clones are missing from TCRdb's copy, which holds only in-frame ones; the method was immunoSEQ multiplex PCR. The sample includes some 41,000 clones, 82% of them seen just once. Sequences were obtained from peripheral blood. The receptors were gathered from a woman between 70 and 85 years old with acute or convalescent COVID-19.

The J gene is TRBJ1-1, the V gene TRBV27; the D is unclear. V lost 5 bases, J lost 0 bases, and 16 bases lay in between. Germline V gene data show CDR1 as MNHEY and CDR2 as SMNVEV (reference sequence). The CDR3 is 16 amino acids. In nucleotides, the CDR3 is TGTGCCAGCAGTCTAAAACCAGGCTGGGTGAACACTGAAGCTTTCTTT. Protein sequence: CASSLKPGWVNTEAFF.

The rearrangement uses TRBV5-8 and TRBJ2-7; 7 positions match TRBD1. From germline, CDR1 is SGHTS and CDR2 YDEGEE. The CDR3 consists of 15 residues. The V and J ends lost 1 base and 3 bases, in that order; junction bases with no gene match: 7. This chain's CDR3 is CASSLIGSGGYEQYF. The CDR3 DNA sequence: TGTGCCAGCAGCTTGATAGGATCAGGGGGCTACGAGCAGTACTTC.

V and J are TRBV5-1 and TRBJ2-1, with 9 bases fitting TRBD2. Germline CDR1 and CDR2: SGHRS and YFSETQ. The CDR3 has 16 amino acids. V lost 6 bases to trimming and J lost 0 bases; unmatched junction nucleotides: 7. This CDR3 is CASMGGGRASYNEQFF. The CDR3 bases are TGCGCCAGCATGGGGGGCGGGAGGGCCTCCTACAATGAGCAGTTCTTC.

This clone appeared a few times. One end of the junction does not line up with germline, which may come from a read error. The rearrangement links TRBV16 to TRBJ1-2, with 9 bases matching TRBD1. The CDR3 runs to 15 residues. Per germline, CDR1 KGHSY and CDR2 FQNENV. The CDR3 region is CASTQTQGAPNGYTF. CDR3 DNA: TGTGCCAGCACCCAAACACAGGGGGCACCGAACGGCTACACCTTC.

This chain connects TRBV27 to TRBJ2-1; 15 bases are a match to TRBD2. Germline V gives CDR1 MNHEY, CDR2 SMNVEV (reference sequence). The CDR3 has 20 amino acids. V shed 3 bases, J shed 3 bases, and the junction held 12 bases outside the gene matches. CDR3 DNA: TGTGCCAGCAGTTTCAGGAAGGGACTAGCGGGAGGTGGGCACTACAATGAGCAGTTCTTC. This encodes CASSFRKGLAGGGHYNEQFF.

The chain carries TRBV18 and TRBJ1-1; 8 nucleotides line up with TRBD1. The CDR3 consists of 15 residues. Germline CDR1 KGHSH, CDR2 LQKENI. V lost 3 bases to trimming and J lost 1 base; unmatched junction nucleotides: 4. This CDR3 reads CASSPDRARNTEAFF. The CDR3 coding sequence is TGTGCCAGCTCACCGGACAGGGCTCGGAACACTGAAGCTTTCTTT.

V usage is TRBV7-3 and J usage is TRBJ2-1, with 8 bases fitting TRBD2. Germline loops: CDR1 SGHTA, CDR2 FQGTGA. The CDR3 loop spans 15 amino acids. Germline trimming cut 6 bases from V and 10 bases from J; bases unmatched to any gene: 14. CDR3 amino acids: CASSKMAGGPGEQFF. The CDR3, as DNA: TGTGCCAGCAGTAAAATGGCGGGAGGTCCGGGGGAGCAGTTCTTC. Looking up the rest from reference TRBV7-3 and TRBJ2-1 gives the full variable domain: GAGVSQTPSNKVTEKGKYVELRCDPISGHTALYWYRQSLGQGPEFLIYFQGTGAADDSGLPNDRFFAVRPEGSVSTLKIQRTERGDSAVYLCASSKMAGGPGEQFFGPGTRLTVL.

The CDR3 loop reads CASSTTPLHF. The CDR3 nucleotides read TGTGCCAGCAGCACTACACCCCTCCACTTT. The chain recombines TRBV6-4 with TRBJ1-6; D gene unclear. This CDR3 contains 10 residues. Germline CDR1 and CDR2: MRHNA and SNTAGT. Trimming removed 6 bases from V and 11 bases from J, with 5 bases in between.

This chain links TRBV19 with TRBJ2-1; 7 bases are shared with TRBD2. The CDR3 has 14 residues. The junction had 7 bases not matched to a gene; V was cut back by 3 bases and J by 8 bases. The germline gives CDR1 LNHDA, CDR2 SQIVND (reference sequence). The CDR3 loop reads CASSMWEGRHEQFF. The CDR3 DNA reads as TGTGCCAGTAGTATGTGGGAGGGCCGACATGAGCAGTTCTTC.

The V and J genes are TRBV7-2 and TRBJ2-5, with 15 nucleotides matching TRBD2. CDR3 length equals 17 residues. V lost 5 bases to trimming and J lost 4 bases; unmatched junction nucleotides: 8. Germline lookup yields CDR1 SGHTA and CDR2 FQGNSA. CDR3 sequence (DNA): TGTGCCAGCAGCCCCGGGACTAGCGGGAGGCGAGGAGAGACCCAGTACTTC. It codes for CASSPGTSGRRGETQYF. The variable domain in full, with the rest retrieved from reference TRBV7-2 and TRBJ2-5, is GAGVSQSPSNKVTEKGKDVELRCDPISGHTALYWYRQSLGQGLEFLIYFQGNSAPDKSGLPSDRFSAERTGGSVSTLTIQRTQQEDSAVYLCASSPGTSGRRGETQYFGPGTRLLVL.

This rearrangement joins TRBV18 to TRBJ2-3; D may be TRBD2 (5 bases). V was cut by 2 bases and J by 6 bases, with 6 bases left in between. The CDR3 runs to 12 residues. Germline V gives CDR1 KGHSH, CDR2 LQKENI. The CDR3 bases are TGTGCCAGCTCACCAAGAGGGGATACGCAGTATTTT. Its translation: CASSPRGDTQYF.

The rearrangement links TRBV30 to TRBJ2-1; D might be TRBD2 (6 bases). The V end was cut by 0 bases, the J end by 4 bases, with 16 bases between. This CDR3 has 16 amino acids. CDR1 is GTSNPN and CDR2 is SVGIG in the germline V gene (reference sequence). The CDR3 DNA reads TGTGCCTGGAGTGTATCTTGGAGCGGGTCTTACAATGAGCAGTTCTTC. Translated, it gives CAWSVSWSGSYNEQFF.

The chain combines TRBV6-2 or TRBV6-3 with TRBJ2-7; TRBD1 aligns across 8 bases. Germline trimming cut 5 bases from V and 4 bases from J; bases unmatched to any gene: 7. The CDR3 covers 14 residues. Germline lookup yields CDR1 MNHEY and CDR2 SVGEGT. The CDR3 coding sequence is TGTGCCAGCAGTGCCCCAGGGGGCGGGTACGAGCAGTACTTC. Protein product: CASSAPGGGYEQYF.

The CDR3 DNA is TGCACCAGCAGCCAAGATTGTGTAGGAACTAGCGGGAGGGACAAGCCCTACGAGCAGTACTTC. It is translated as CTSSQDCVGTSGRDKPYEQYF. The rearrangement uses TRBV1 and TRBJ2-7; the D call of TRBD2 is as the table states it, not checked on the DNA. TRBV1 is designated a pseudogene. CDR3 length: 21 residues.

The rearrangement joins TRBV6-1 to TRBJ2-1; 9 bases are a match to TRBD2. This CDR3 region has 14 residues. V shed 2 bases, J shed 8 bases, and the junction held 4 bases outside the gene matches. In germline, CDR1 is MNHNS, CDR2 SASEGT. The CDR3 sequence: CASSESGRWYEQFF. CDR3 bases: TGTGCCAGCAGTGAAAGCGGGAGGTGGTATGAGCAGTTCTTC.

The V gene is TRBV5-4, the J gene TRBJ2-1; 9 bases are shared with TRBD2. Germline V gene sequence: CDR1 SGHNT, CDR2 YYREEE (reference sequence). The CDR3 covers 15 residues. The J segment lost 8 bases and the V segment lost 4 bases, leaving 10 bases of the junction unmatched. The CDR3 DNA reads as TGTGCCAGCAGCGCCGGGACTAGCCGAGGGGATGAGCAGTTCTTC. Protein product: CASSAGTSRGDEQFF.

The chain links TRBV14 to TRBJ2-3; tentatively, D is TRBD1 (5 bases). The ends were cut back, 4 bases at V and 3 bases at J, with 17 bases in the middle. This CDR3 has 16 amino acids. Germline assignment: CDR1 SGHDN and CDR2 FVKESK. In DNA form, the CDR3 reads TGTGCCAGCAGCCCCCTAGGACAATCAGGAACAGATACGCAGTATTTT. Its protein is CASSPLGQSGTDTQYF.

This CDR3 reads CASSLRLGGPGPLHF. In DNA, the CDR3 is TGTGCCAGCAGCCTCCGCCTCGGAGGGCCGGGACCCCTCCACTTT. The chain joins TRBV7-2 to TRBJ1-6; D gene unclear. Trimming pared 5 bases from V and 12 bases from J, leaving 20 bases between. Germline V gives CDR1 SGHTA, CDR2 FQGNSA. The CDR3 is 15 residues long.

The chain couples TRBV5-5 to TRBJ2-1; 9 nucleotides match TRBD2. The trim removed 4 bases at V and 2 bases at J, leaving 1 base unmatched. The germline CDR1 and CDR2 sequences are SGHKS and YYEKEE (reference sequence). The CDR3 spans 14 residues. Written as DNA, the CDR3 is TGTGCCAGCAGCCGGACTAGCGCCTACAATGAGCAGTTCTTC. This sequence encodes CASSRTSAYNEQFF.

The sample holds one count of this clone. The chain recombines TRBV4-2 with TRBJ2-7; 8 bases are shared with TRBD2. This CDR3 spans 15 amino acids. Germline V lookup: CDR1 LGHNA, CDR2 YNFKEQ. V shed 0 bases, J shed 4 bases, and the junction held 5 bases outside the gene matches. The CDR3 loop is CASSQERAGDYEQYF. DNA of the CDR3: TGTGCCAGCAGCCAAGAGAGAGCGGGAGATTACGAGCAGTACTTC.

The V call is TRBV5-1, the J call TRBJ1-1; 8 positions match TRBD1. CDR1 and CDR2 from the germline V gene are SGHRS and YFSETQ. The V and J ends lost 4 bases and 11 bases, in that order; junction bases with no gene match: 19. The CDR3 is 16 amino acids. CDR3 bases: TGCGCCAGCAGCCTTTCCCCGGACAGGGCCCAACTTGGCGCTTTCTTT. As protein: CASSLSPDRAQLGAFF.

The chain is built from TRBV9 and TRBJ1-3; perhaps TRBD1 as D (5 bases). V was pared by 0 bases and J by 3 bases, with 16 bases between. The CDR3 runs 17 residues. Germline V gene sequence: CDR1 SGDLS, CDR2 YYNGEE. The CDR3, as DNA: TGTGCCAGCAGCGTAGAGGGAGGGACTGGCCATGGAAACACCATATATTTT. Translation: CASSVEGGTGHGNTIYF.